A selection of T cell receptor beta chains follows, all from one sample in a study of shared clonotypes between healthy human individuals. Profiled with immunoSEQ multiplex PCR; TCRdb holds only in-frame clones, not every one. The sample yields about 2.4 million clones, approximately 94% seen once. The sample was naive CD4+ T cells sorted from blood. The receptors were gathered from a young man in good health. The CDR3 runs from the conserved cysteine through the conserved F or W. D genes are given only for firm matches. Size is stated for part of the rows, as once, few or many counts, or as a class when the clone is expanded.

TRBJ2-5 | TRBV5-1 | once | TRBD2 | TGCGCCAGCAGCTTGGAACTAGCGGGAGGCCCCAAACTCTACCAAGAGACCCAGTACTTC | CASSLELAGGPKLYQETQYF
TRBJ2-7 | TRBV10-2 | - | TRBD1 | TGCGCCAGCAGCCCATGGCTGGACAGGGGGTCCTACGAGCAGTACTTC | CASSPWLDRGSYEQYF
TRBJ1-2 | TRBV30 | - | - | TGTGCCTGGAGTGTAATTAAGGGGGGATATGGCTACACCTTC | CAWSVIKGGYGYTF
TRBJ2-7 | TRBV7-9 | - | TRBD2 | TGTGCCAGCAGCTTGGGGACTAGCGTCCACGAGCAGTACTTC | CASSLGTSVHEQYF
TRBJ2-2 | TRBV7-3 | - | TRBD2 | TGTGCCAGCAGCTTAAACGGGGGGTACACCGGGGAGCTGTTTTTT | CASSLNGGYTGELFF
TRBJ1-3 | TRBV19 | - | - | TGTGCCACCCTGAAGCCGAGGTTCTCTGGAAACACCATATATTTT | CATLKPRFSGNTIYF
TRBJ2-1 | TRBV7-2 | - | TRBD2 | TGTGCCAGCAGCTCACATAGCGGGAGTAAATACGGTGAGCAGTTCTTC | CASSSHSGSKYGEQFF
TRBJ2-5 | TRBV10-3 | - | TRBD2 | TGTGCCACAGGACTAGTTCAAGAGACCCAGTACTTC | CATGLVQETQYF
TRBJ2-7 | TRBV6-1 | - | - | TGTGCCAGCAGATCCTACATGGTCGACGAGCAGTACTTC | CASRSYMVDEQYF
TRBJ1-1 | TRBV5-1 | - | - | TGCGCCAGCAGGTCAGGGCCTTCGAACACTGAAGCTTTCTTT | CASRSGPSNTEAFF
TRBJ1-4 | TRBV30 | few | - | TGTGCCTGGAGAGAATTCGGGCAGGGAGCTAATGAAAAACTGTTTTTT | CAWREFGQGANEKLFF
TRBJ2-7 | TRBV6-5 | - | - | TGTGCCAGCAGAAACCCGTCCACTCGGGGCTACGAGCAGTACTTC | CASRNPSTRGYEQYF